This T cell receptor (beta chain) was sequenced for a study of CD4+ T cells in melanoma. Regarding the study as a whole: A reported correlation linked neoantigen-specific CD4+ T cells to CD8+, macrophage and B cell function.

CDR1 and CDR2 (germline): SGHRS, YFSETQ. The CDR3 is 15 amino acids. V was trimmed by 4 bases and J by 1 base, leaving 15 bases between them. Only in-frame clones appear in the TCRdb table, and some are missing; sequencing was by immunoSEQ multiplex PCR. The table has some 110,000 clones, 92% seen once. Regarding this clone: The antigen is not known.

This chain joins TRBV5-1 and TRBJ2-7; a possible D gene is TRBD2 (6 bases). Source material: peripheral blood. The sequence came from a human donor with melanoma. CDR3 DNA sequence: TGCGCCAGCAGCGCCCGGGGCGGGGCTTCCTACGAGCAGTACTTC. It yields the protein CASSARGGASYEQYF. The full variable domain, with the rest looked up from reference TRBV5-1 and TRBJ2-7, is KAGVTQTPRYLIKTRGQQVTLSCSPISGHRSVSWYQQTPGQGLQFLFEYFSETQRNKGNFPGRFSGRQFSNSRSEMNVSTLELGDSALYLCASSARGGASYEQYFGPGTRLTVT.